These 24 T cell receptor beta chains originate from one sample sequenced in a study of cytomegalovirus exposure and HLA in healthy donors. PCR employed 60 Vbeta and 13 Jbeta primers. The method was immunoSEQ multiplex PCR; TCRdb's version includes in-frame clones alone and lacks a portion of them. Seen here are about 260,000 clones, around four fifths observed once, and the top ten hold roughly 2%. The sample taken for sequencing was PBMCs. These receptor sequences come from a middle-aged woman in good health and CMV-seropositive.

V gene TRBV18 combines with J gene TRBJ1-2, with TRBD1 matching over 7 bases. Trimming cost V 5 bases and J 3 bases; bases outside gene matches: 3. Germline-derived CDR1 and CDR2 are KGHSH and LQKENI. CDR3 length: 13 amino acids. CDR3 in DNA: TGTGCCAGCTCAAGTGACAGGGACTATGGCTACACCTTC. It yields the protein CASSSDRDYGYTF.

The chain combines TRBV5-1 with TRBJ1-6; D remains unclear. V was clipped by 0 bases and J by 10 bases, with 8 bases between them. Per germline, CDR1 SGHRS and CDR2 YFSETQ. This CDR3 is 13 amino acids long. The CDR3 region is CASSLAGRSPLHF. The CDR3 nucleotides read TGCGCCAGCAGCTTGGCGGGGAGGTCACCCCTCCACTTT.

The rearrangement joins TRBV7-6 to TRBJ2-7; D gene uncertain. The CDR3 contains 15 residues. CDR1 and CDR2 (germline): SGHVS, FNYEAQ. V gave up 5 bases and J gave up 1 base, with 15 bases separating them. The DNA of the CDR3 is TGTGCCAGCAGCCCCCTTCCCTCAGATTCCTACGAGCAGTACTTC. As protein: CASSPLPSDSYEQYF.

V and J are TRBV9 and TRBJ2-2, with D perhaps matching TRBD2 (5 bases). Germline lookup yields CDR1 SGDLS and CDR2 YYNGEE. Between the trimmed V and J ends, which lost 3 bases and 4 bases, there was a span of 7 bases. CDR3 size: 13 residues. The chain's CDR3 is CASSAEGTGELFF. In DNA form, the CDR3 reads TGTGCCAGCAGCGCTGAGGGCACCGGGGAGCTGTTTTTT.

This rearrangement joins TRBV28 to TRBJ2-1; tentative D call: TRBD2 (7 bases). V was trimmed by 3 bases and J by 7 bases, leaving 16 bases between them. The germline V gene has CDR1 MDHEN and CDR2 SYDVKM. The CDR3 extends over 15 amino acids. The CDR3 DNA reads TGTGCCAGCAGTTTGGGGGGGCAGGGGACGAATGAGCAGTTCTTC. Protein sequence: CASSLGGQGTNEQFF. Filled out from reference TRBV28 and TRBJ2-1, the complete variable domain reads DVKVTQSSRYLVKRTGEKVFLECVQDMDHENMFWYRQDPGLGLRLIYFSYDVKMKEKGDIPEGYSVSREKKERFSLILESASTNQTSMYLCASSLGGQGTNEQFFGPGTRLTVL.

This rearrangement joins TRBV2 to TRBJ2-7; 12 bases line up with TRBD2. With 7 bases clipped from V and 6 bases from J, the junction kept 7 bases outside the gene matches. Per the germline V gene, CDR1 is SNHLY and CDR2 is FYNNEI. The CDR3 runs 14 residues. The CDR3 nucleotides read TGTGCCAGCACCCTGACTAGCGGGAGAGGCGAGCAGTACTTC. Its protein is CASTLTSGRGEQYF.

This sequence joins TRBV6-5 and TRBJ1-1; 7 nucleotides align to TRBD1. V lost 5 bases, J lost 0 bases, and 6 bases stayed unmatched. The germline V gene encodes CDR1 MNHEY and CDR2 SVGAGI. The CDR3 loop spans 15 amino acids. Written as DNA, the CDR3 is TGTGCCAGCAGTCGAACGACAGGGATGAACACTGAAGCTTTCTTT. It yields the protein CASSRTTGMNTEAFF.

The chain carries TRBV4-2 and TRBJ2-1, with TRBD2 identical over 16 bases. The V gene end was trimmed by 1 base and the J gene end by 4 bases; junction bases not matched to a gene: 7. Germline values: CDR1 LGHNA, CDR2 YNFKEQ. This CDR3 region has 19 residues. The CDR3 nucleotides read TGTGCCAGCAGCCAAGGGCCGGGACTAGCGGGAGGGCTTTACAATGAGCAGTTCTTC. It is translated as CASSQGPGLAGGLYNEQFF.

CDR3: CASSPIRSRAKMGYTF. CDR3 DNA sequence: TGTGCCAGCAGTCCTATTCGAAGCAGGGCTAAGATGGGCTACACCTTC. This chain links TRBV27 with TRBJ1-2, with a weak D call TRBD1 (5 bases). CDR3 size: 16 residues. Germline-derived CDR1 and CDR2 are MNHEY and SMNVEV (reference sequence). V was clipped by 5 bases and J by 8 bases, with 24 bases between them.

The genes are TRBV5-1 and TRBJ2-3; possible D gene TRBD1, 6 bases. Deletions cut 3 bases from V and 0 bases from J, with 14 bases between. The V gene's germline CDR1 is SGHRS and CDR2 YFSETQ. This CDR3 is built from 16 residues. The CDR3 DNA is TGCGCCAGCAGCTGGCCCTCAGGGGTGAGCACAGATACGCAGTATTTT. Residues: CASSWPSGVSTDTQYF.

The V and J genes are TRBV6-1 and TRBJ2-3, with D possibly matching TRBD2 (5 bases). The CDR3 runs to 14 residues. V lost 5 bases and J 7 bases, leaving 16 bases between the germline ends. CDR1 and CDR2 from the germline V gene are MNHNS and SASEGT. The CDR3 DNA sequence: TGTGCCAGCAGTTTGTCCCGGACTTTCTATACGCAGTATTTT. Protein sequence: CASSLSRTFYTQYF.

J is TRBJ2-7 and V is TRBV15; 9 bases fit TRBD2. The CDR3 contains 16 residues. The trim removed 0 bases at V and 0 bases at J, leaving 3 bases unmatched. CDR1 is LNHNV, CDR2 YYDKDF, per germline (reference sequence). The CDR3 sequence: CATSREPSGNSYEQYF. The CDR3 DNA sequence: TGTGCCACCAGCAGAGAGCCTAGCGGGAACTCCTACGAGCAGTACTTC.

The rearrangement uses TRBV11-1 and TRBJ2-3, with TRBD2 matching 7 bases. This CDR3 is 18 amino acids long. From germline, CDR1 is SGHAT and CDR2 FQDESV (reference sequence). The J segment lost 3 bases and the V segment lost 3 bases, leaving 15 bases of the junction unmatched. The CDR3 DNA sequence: TGTGCCAGCAGCTTCCCTCCGGGAGGCTCGCAAATAACAGATACGCAGTATTTT. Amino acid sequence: CASSFPPGGSQITDTQYF.

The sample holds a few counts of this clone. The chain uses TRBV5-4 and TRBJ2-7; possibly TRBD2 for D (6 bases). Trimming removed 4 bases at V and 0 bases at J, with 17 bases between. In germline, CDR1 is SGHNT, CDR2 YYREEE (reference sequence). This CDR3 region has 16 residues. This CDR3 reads CASSQSGLSSSYEQYF. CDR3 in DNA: TGTGCCAGCAGCCAGAGCGGGTTATCGAGCTCCTACGAGCAGTACTTC.

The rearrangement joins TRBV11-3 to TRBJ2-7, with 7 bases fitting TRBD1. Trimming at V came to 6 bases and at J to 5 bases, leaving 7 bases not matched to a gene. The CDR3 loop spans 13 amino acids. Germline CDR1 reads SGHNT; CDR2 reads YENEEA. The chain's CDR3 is CASSLTGSHEQYF. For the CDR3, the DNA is TGTGCCAGCAGTCTGACAGGGTCCCACGAGCAGTACTTC.

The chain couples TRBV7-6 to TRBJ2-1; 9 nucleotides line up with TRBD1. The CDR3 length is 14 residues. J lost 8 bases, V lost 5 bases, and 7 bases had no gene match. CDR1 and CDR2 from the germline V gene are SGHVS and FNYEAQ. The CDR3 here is CASSHGTGLDEQFF. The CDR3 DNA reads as TGTGCCAGCAGCCACGGGACAGGGCTGGATGAGCAGTTCTTC. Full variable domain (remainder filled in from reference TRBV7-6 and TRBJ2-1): GAGVSQSPRYKVTKRGQDVALRCDPISGHVSLYWYRQALGQGPEFLTYFNYEAQQDKSGLPNDRFSAERPEGSISTLTIQRTEQRDSAMYRCASSHGTGLDEQFFGPGTRLTVL.

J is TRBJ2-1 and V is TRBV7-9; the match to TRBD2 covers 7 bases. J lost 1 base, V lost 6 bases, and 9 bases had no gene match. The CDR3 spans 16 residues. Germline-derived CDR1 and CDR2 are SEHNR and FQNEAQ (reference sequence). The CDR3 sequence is CASSSPGDYSYNEQFF. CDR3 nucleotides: TGTGCCAGCAGTTCACCGGGGGACTATTCCTACAATGAGCAGTTCTTC.

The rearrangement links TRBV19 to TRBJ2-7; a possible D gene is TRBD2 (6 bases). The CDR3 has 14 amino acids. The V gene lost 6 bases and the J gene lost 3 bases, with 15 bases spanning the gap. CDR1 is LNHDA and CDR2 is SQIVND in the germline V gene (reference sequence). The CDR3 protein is CASRAGGSDYEQYF. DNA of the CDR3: TGTGCCAGTAGGGCCGGGGGTTCAGACTACGAGCAGTACTTC.

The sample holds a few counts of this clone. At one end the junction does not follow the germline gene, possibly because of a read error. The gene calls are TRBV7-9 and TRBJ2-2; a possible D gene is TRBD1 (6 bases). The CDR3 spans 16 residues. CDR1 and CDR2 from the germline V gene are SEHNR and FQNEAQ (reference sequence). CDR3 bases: TGTTCCAGCCTTGGGTCAGGGGCCCGGAACACCGGGGAGCTGTTTTTT. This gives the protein CSSLGSGARNTGELFF.

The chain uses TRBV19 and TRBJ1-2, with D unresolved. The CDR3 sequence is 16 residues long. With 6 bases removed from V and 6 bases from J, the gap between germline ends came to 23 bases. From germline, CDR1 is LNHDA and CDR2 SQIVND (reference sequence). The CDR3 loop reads CASSTSGSGNGNGYTF. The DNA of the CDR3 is TGTGCCAGTAGCACATCTGGGTCGGGGAATGGTAATGGCTACACCTTC.

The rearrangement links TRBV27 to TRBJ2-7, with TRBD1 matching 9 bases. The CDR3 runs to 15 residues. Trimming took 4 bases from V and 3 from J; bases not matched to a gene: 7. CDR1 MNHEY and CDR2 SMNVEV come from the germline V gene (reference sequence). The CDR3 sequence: CASSSAGTGFYEQYF. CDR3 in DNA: TGTGCCAGCAGTTCTGCCGGGACAGGGTTCTACGAGCAGTACTTC.

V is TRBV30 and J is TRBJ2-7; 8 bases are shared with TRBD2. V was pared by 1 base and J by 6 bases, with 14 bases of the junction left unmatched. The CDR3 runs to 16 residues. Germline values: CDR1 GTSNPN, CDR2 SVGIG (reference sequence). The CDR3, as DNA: TGTGCCTGGAGTGGGTTACGGGAGGGCCCCGGGGGCGAGCAGTACTTC. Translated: CAWSGLREGPGGEQYF.

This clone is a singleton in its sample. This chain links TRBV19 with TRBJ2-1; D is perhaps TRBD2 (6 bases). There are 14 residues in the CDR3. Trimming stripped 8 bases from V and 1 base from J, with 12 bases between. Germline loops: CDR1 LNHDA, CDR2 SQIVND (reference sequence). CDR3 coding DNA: TGTGCCAGTGTTGGGCGGGGTTCCTACAATGAGCAGTTCTTC. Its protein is CASVGRGSYNEQFF.

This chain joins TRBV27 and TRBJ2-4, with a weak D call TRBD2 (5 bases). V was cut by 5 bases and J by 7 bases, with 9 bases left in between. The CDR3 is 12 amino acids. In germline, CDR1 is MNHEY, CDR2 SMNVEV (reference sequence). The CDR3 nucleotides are TGTGCCAGCAGTACGAGAGGGAACATTCAGTACTTC. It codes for CASSTRGNIQYF.